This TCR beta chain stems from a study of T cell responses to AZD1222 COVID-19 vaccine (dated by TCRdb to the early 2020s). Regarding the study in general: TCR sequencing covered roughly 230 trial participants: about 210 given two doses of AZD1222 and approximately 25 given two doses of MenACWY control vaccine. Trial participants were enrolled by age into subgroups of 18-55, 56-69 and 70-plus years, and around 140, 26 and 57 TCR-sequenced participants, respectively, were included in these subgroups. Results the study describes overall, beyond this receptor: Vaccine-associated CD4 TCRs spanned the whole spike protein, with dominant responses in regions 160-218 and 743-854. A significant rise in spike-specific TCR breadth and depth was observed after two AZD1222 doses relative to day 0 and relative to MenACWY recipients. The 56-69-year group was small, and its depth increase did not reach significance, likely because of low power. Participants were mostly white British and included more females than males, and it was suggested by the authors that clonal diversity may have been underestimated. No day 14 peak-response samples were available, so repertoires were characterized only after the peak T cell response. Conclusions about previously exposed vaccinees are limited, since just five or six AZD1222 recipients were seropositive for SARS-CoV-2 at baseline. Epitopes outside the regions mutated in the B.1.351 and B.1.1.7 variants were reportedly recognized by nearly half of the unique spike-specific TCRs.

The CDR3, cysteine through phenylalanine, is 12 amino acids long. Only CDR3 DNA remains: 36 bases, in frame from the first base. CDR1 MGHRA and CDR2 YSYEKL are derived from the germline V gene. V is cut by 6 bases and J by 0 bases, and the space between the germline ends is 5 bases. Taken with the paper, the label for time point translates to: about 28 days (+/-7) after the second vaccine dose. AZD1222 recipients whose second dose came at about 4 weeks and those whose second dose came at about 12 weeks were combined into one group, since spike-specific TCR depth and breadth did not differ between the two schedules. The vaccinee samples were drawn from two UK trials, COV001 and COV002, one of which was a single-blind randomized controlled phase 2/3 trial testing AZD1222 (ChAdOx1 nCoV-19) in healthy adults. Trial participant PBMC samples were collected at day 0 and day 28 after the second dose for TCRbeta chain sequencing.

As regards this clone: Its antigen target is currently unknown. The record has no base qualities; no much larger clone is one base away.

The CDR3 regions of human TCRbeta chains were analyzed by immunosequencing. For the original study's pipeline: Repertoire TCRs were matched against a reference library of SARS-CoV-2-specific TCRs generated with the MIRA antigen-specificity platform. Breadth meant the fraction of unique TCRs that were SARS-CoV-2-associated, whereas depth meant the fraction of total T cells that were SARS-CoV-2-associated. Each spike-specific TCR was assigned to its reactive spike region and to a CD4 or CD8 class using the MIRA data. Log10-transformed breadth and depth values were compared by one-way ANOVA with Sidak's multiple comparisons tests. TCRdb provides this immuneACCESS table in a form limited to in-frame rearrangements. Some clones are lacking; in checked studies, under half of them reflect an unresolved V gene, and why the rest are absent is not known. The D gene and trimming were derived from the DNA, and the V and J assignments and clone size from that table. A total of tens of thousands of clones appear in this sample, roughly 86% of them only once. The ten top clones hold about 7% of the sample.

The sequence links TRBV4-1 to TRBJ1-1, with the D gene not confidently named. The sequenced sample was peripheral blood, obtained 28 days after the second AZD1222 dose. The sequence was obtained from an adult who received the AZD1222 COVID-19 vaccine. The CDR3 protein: CASRSLNTEAFF. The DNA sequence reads TGCGCCAGCAGGAGCCTGAACACTGAAGCTTTCTTT.